This T cell receptor beta chain was observed in a study of CXCR3-negative and CXCR3-positive naive CD8 T cells (dated by TCRdb to between 2018 and 2020). For the study in its entirety: About 135 million TRB reads were obtained in total, roughly 1.5 +/- 0.3 million reads per library. Diversity and physicochemical repertoire analyses covered around 10 donors pooled from two independent experiments. For the TRBV-TRBJ cluster analysis, the naive subsets came from 5 donors, while the memory cells came from 3 donors.

Comment on this clonotype: This clone's antigen is unknown.

TCRdb names NextSeq 550 as the instrument used. The Human TCR Profiling Kit (MiLaboratory) was used to prepare UMI-labeled 5' RACE TRB cDNA libraries. cDNA synthesis used the entire amount of extracted RNA, and PCR amplification then used the entire amount of cDNA produced. Libraries were prepared in parallel using an identical number of PCR cycles. Processing in the source paper ran as follows. About 54,000 +/- 9,700 unique UMI-labeled TRB cDNA molecules per library were extracted with MIGEC and MiXCR, with at least two reads per UMI required. On average, each library contained roughly 40,000 +/- 10,000 functional in-frame TRB CDR3 nucleotide clonotypes without stop codons. Diversity metrics, including normalized Shannon-Wiener and Chao1, were computed in VDJtools after downsampling to 5000 UMI-labeled TRB molecules per sample. VDJtools was used to calculate clonotype-size-weighted physicochemical properties of the central five CDR3 residues, namely interaction energy, strength, volume and Kidera factor 4. TCRdb reprocessed the raw reads; every CDR3 protein sequence is a single record, and DNA is not supplied. What appears here as the V and J calls and clone size reflects TCRdb's work, not the paper's. The sample's clone listing holds 150,000 or so distinct CDR3 sequences. The ten largest clones capture 0.25% to 0.35% of the sample.

The research as a whole found: Within the same donor, TRBV-TRBJ usage looked similar between naive CXCR3-negative and CXCR3-positive cells, but memory cells had distinct patterns. Because surface CD5, which is linked to self-reactivity in mice, was comparable between the naive subsets, TCR interaction strength was also inferred from the physicochemical properties of TRB CDR3s. Because CXCR3 expression was partially decreased after cryopreservation, freshly isolated PBMCs were used for most assays. Compared with CXCR3-negative naive cells, CXCR3-positive naive cells had TRB CDR3s with higher hydrophobicity (lower Kidera factor 4), lower energy, and higher strength and volume indices. Comparably high repertoire diversity was found in both naive subsets, whereas much lower repertoire diversity was found in memory CD8+ T cells.

The CDR3 runs 13 amino acids, cysteine and phenylalanine included. DNA was not recorded. Per the germline V gene, SGHRS is the CDR1 and YFSETQ is the CDR2. For each CD8+ T cell subset, flow sorting was done in triplicate, and 300,000 to 350,000 cells per subset went directly into RLT lysis buffer. Naive CD8+ T cells were defined stringently as CD45RO-CCR7+CD27+CD95- to exclude memory contaminants. Using standard density gradient centrifugation, peripheral blood mononuclear cells were isolated from buffy coats. Naive CXCR3-negative and CXCR3-positive CD8+ T cells were flow-sorted on a FACSAria III. Total RNA was extracted from sorted cells using an RNeasy Mini Kit.

The sequenced sample was naive CXCR3- CD8+ T cells from blood. The cell subset or site label, as the study defines it: CD45RO-CCR7+CD27+CD95- naive CD8+ T cells lacking CXCR3 (TNR3-). The sequence came from a human donor in good health. Some clones in this sample may be carry-over from other donors' samples. This chain is built from TRBV5-1 and TRBJ2-3. The encoded CDR3 is CASSLAETDTQYF.